Below, one T cell receptor beta chain is given with its context. Its antigen is as yet unknown. Random hexamers were used to reverse transcribe about 0.5 to 1 ug of RNA. TCRdb used MiXCR to reprocess the immunoSEQ multiplex PCR reads, holding one entry per CDR3 protein. This sample carries 180,000 or so distinct CDR3 sequences, roughly 94% of them seen once, and the ten largest clones take about 0.1%. TEMRA cells were FACS-enriched and CD8+ and CD4+ T cells negatively isolated. This entry is derived from a study of CD8 T cells in Susac syndrome. Study results and limitations: Clonal expansion was missing from Susac syndrome CD4+ T cell repertoires.

V shed 7 bases, J shed 7 bases, and the junction held 12 bases outside the gene matches. Germline CDR1 reads DFQATT; CDR2 reads SNEGSKA (reference sequence). This CDR3 has 14 amino acids. This TCR was sampled from a human donor with Susac syndrome. Material for sequencing was CD4+ T cells from PBMCs. This chain connects TRBV20-1 to TRBJ2-7; 11 nucleotides match TRBD2. This CDR3 is CSVPTSGAPEEQYF. The CDR3, as DNA: TGCAGTGTCCCGACTAGCGGGGCCCCTGAGGAGCAGTACTTC.